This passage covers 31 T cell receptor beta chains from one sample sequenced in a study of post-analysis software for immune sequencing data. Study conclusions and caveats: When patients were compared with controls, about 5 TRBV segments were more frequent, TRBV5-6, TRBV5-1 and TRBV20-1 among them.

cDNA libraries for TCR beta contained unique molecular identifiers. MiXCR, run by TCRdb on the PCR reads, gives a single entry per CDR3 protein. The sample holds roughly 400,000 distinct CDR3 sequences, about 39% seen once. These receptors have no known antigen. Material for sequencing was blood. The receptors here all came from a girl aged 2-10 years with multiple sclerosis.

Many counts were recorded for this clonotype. Written as DNA, the CDR3 is TGTGCCAGCAGCTTAAACCCCGGCGGCGGCTACACCTTC. Translated, it gives CASSLNPGGGYTF. This chain uses TRBV7-2 with TRBJ1-2; D unclear. The germline V and J ends were trimmed by 2 bases and 8 bases, with 12 bases remaining between them. The CDR3 consists of 13 residues. Germline loops: CDR1 SGHTA, CDR2 FQGNSA.

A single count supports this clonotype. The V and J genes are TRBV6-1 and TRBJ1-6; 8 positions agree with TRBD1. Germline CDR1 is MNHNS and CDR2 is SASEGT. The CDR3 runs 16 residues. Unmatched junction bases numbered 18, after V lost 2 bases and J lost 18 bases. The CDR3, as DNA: TGTGCCAGCAGTGAACAACTAGAGGGACAGGCCGGATCGAACCACTTT. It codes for CASSEQLEGQAGSNHF.

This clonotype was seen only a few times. The CDR3 DNA sequence: TGTGCCAGCAGCTTATACCCCGGGGAGGCCGGGGAGCTGTTTTTT. Amino acid sequence: CASSLYPGEAGELFF. The chain is built from TRBV7-3 and TRBJ2-2; a possible D gene is TRBD2 (6 bases). V lost 2 bases and J 6 bases, leaving 13 bases between the germline ends. Germline lookup yields CDR1 SGHTA and CDR2 FQGTGA. The CDR3 length is 15 residues.

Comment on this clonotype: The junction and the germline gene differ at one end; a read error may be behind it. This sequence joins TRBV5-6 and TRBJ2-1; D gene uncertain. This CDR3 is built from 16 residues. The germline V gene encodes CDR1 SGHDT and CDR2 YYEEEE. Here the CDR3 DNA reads TGTGCCAGCAGCTTGGTTGTCACAGACCACTACAATGTGCAGTTCTTC. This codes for CASSLVVTDHYNVQFF.

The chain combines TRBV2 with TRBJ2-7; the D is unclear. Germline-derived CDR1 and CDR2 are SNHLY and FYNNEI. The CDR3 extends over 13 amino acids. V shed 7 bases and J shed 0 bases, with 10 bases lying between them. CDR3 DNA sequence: TGTGCCAGCATTGGCCCAAGCTCCTACGAGCAGTACTTC. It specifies CASIGPSSYEQYF.

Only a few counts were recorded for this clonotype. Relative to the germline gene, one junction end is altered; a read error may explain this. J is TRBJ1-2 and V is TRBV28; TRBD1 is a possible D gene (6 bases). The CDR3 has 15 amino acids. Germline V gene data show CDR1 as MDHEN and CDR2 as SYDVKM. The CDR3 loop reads CVSRPRSAGDYGYTF. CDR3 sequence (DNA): TGTGTCAGCAGACCCCGGAGTGCAGGGGACTATGGCTACACCTTC.

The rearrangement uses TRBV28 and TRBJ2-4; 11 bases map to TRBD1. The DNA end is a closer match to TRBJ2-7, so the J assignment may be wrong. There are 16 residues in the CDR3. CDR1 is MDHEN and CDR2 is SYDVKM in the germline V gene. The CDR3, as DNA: TGTGCCAGCAGTCCCCCGCATGGGGGACAGGGGGACGAGCAGTACTTC. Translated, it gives CASSPPHGGQGDEQYF.

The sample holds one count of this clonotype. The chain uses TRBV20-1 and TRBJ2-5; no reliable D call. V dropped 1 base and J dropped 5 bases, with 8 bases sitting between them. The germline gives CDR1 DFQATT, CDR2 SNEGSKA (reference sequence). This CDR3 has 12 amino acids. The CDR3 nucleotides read TGCAGTGCTAGAGTGGTGGACGAGACCCAGTACTTC. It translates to CSARVVDETQYF.

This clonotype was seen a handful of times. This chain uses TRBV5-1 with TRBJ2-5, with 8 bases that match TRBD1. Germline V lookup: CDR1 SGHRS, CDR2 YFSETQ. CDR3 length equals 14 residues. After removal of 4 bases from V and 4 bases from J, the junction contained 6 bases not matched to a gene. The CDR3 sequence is CASSHGRGPETQYF. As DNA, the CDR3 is TGCGCCAGCAGCCACGGCAGGGGGCCAGAGACCCAGTACTTC.

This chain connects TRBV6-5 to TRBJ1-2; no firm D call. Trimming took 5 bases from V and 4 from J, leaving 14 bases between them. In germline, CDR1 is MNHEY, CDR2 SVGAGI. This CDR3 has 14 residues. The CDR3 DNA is TGTGCCAGCAGTACCCTGGGGAGGACCTATGGCTACACCTTC. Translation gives CASSTLGRTYGYTF.

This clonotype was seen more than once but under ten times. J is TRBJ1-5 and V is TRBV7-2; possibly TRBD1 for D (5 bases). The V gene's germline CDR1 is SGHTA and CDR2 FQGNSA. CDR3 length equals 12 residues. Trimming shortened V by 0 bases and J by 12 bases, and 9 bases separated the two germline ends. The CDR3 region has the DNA TGTGCCAGCAGCTTAGCGGGGCTCGTCCAGCATTTT. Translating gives CASSLAGLVQHF.

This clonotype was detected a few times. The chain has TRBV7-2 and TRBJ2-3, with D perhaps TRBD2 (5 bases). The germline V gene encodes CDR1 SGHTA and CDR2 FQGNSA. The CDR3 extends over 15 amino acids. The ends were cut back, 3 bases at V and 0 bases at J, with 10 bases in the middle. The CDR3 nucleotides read TGTGCCAGCAGCTTGGACGGGATCAGCACAGATACGCAGTATTTT. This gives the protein CASSLDGISTDTQYF.

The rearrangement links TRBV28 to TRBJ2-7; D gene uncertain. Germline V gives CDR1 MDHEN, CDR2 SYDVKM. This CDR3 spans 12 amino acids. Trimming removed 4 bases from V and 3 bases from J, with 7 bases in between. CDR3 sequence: CASSYERYEQYF. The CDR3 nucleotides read TGTGCCAGCAGTTACGAACGCTACGAGCAGTACTTC.

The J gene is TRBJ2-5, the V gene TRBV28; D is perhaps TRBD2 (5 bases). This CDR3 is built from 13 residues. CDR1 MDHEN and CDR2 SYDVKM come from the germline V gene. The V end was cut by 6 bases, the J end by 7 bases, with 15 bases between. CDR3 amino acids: CASSIGVKGTQYF. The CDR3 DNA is TGTGCCAGCAGCATCGGGGTGAAGGGGACCCAGTACTTC. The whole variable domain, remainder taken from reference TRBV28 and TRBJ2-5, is DVKVTQSSRYLVKRTGEKVFLECVQDMDHENMFWYRQDPGLGLRLIYFSYDVKMKEKGDIPEGYSVSREKKERFSLILESASTNQTSMYLCASSIGVKGTQYFGPGTRLLVL.

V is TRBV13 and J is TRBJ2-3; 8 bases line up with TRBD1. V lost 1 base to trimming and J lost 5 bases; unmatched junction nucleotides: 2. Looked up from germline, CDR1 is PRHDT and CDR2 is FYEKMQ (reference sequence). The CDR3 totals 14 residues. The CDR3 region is CASSLATGGDTQYF. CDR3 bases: TGTGCCAGCAGCTTAGCCACAGGGGGAGATACGCAGTATTTT.

DNA for the CDR3: TGTGCCAGTAGTGCGGGACTAGCGCACCAGAGTGATACGCAGTATTTT. Residues: CASSAGLAHQSDTQYF. The rearrangement links TRBV19 to TRBJ2-3; 10 nucleotides agree with TRBD2. V dropped 5 bases and J dropped 6; count of bases not matched to a gene: 11. CDR1 and CDR2 (germline): LNHDA, SQIVND (reference sequence). The CDR3 is 16 residues long.

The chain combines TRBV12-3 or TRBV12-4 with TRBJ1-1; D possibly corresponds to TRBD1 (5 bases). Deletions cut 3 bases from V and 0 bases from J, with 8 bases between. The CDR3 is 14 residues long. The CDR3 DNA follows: TGTGCCAGCAGTTTGCGGGGGGTGAACACTGAAGCTTTCTTT. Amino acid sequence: CASSLRGVNTEAFF.

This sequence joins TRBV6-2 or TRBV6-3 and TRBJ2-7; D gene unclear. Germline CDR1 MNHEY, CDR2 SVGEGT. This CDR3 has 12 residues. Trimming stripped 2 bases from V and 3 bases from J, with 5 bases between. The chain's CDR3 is CASSYPDYEQYF. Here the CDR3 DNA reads TGTGCCAGCAGTTACCCCGACTACGAGCAGTACTTC.

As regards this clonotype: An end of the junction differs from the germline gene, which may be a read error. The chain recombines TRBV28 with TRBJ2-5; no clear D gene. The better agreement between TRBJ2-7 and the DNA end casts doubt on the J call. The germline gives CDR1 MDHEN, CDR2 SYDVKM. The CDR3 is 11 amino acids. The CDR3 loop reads CVSSLIYEQYF. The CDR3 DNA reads TGTGTCAGCAGTCTGATCTACGAGCAGTACTTC.

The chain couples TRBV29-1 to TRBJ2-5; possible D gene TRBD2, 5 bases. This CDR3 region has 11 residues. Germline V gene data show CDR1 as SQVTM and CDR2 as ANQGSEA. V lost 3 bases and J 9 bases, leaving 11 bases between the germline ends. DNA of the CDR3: TGCAGCGTTGACGGGGTGGAGGCCCAGTACTTC. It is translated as CSVDGVEAQYF.

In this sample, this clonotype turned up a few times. CDR3 amino acids: CASSFYRQGILYEQYF. The CDR3, as DNA: TGTGCCAGCAGTTTTTATAGACAGGGGATCCTCTACGAGCAGTACTTC. The chain links TRBV28 to TRBJ2-7; 8 bases fit TRBD1. After removal of 3 bases from V and 3 bases from J, the junction contained 10 bases not matched to a gene. The CDR3 length is 16 residues. The germline CDR1 and CDR2 sequences are MDHEN and SYDVKM.

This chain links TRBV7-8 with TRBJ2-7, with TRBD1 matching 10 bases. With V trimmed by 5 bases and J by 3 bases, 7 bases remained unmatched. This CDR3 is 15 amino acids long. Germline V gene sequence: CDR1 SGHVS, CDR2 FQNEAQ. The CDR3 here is CASSRPGQGIYEQYF. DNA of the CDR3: TGTGCCAGCAGCCGGCCGGGACAGGGGATCTACGAGCAGTACTTC.

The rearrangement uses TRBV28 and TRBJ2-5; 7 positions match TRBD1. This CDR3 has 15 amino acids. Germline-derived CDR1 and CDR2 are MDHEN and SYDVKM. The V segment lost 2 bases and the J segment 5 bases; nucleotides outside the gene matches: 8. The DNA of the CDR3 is TGTGCCAGCAGTTTAAGTGGGACAGACGGGGAGACCCAGTACTTC. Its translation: CASSLSGTDGETQYF.

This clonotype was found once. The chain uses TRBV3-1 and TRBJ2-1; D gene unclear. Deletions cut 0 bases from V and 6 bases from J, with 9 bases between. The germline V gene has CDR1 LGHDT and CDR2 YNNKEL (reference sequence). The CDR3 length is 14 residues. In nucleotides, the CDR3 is TGTGCCAGCAGCCAAGAACCGTTGAGCAATGAGCAGTTCTTC. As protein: CASSQEPLSNEQFF.

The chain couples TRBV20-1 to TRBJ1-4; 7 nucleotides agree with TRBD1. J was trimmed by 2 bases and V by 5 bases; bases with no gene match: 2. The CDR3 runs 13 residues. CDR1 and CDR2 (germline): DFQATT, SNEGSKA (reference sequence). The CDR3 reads CSAQQGTNEKLFF. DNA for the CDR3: TGCAGTGCTCAACAGGGGACTAATGAAAAACTGTTTTTT.

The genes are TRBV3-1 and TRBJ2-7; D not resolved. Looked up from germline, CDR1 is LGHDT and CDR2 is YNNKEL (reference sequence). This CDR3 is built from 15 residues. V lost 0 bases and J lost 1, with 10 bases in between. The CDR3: CASSQEVSFSYEQYF. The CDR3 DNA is TGTGCCAGCAGCCAAGAGGTCTCCTTTTCCTACGAGCAGTACTTC.

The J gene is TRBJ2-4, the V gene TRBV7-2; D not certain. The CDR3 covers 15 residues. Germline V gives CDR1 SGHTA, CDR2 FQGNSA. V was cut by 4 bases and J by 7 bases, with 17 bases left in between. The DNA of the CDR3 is TGTGCCAGCAGCTCCGGATCGCAAATCCGCAACATTCAGTACTTC. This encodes CASSSGSQIRNIQYF.

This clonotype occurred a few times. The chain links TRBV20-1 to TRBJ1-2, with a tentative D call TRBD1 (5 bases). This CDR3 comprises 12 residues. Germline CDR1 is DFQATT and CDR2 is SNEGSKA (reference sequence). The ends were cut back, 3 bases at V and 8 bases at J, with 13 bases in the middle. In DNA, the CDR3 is TGCAGTGCTAGGTTGGGACTGACGGGCTACACCTTC. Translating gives CSARLGLTGYTF.

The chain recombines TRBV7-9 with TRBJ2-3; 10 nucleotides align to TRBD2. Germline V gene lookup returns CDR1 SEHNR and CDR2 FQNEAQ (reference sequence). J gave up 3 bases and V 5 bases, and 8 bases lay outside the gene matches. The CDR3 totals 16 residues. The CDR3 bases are TGTGCCAGCAGCCGCGTGAGCGGGGGGGCGACAGATACGCAGTATTTT. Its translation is CASSRVSGGATDTQYF.

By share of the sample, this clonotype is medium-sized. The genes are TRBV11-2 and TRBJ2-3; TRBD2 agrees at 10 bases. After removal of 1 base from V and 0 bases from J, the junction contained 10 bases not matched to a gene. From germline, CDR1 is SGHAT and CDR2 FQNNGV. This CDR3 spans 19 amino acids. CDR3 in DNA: TGTGCCAGCAGCTTAGTGGGGATTAGGACTAGCGGAAGCACAGATACGCAGTATTTT. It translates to CASSLVGIRTSGSTDTQYF.

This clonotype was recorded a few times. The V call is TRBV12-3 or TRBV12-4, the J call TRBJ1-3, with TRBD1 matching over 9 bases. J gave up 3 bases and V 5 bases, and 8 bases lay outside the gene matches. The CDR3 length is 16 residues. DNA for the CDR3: TGTGCCAGCAGTCCCCTACCGGGACAGGGTGGAAACACCATATATTTT. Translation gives CASSPLPGQGGNTIYF.